This passage covers 4 T cell receptor beta chains from one sample sequenced in a study of OX40 agonist ivuxolimab in advanced cancers. Assay: immunoSEQ multiplex PCR; the TCRdb copy retains only in-frame clones and omits some. The sample lists just under 35,000 clones; roughly 90% were seen once. Sequences were derived from CD4+ or CD8+ T cells sorted from blood, sampled in a trial of the OX40 agonist ivuxolimab. The origin of the receptors is an adult with an advanced solid tumor such as melanoma, head and neck, liver or kidney cancer.

V and J are TRBV28 and TRBJ2-1; D perhaps matches TRBD1 (6 bases). CDR3 length equals 18 residues. The germline gives CDR1 MDHEN, CDR2 SYDVKM. V gave up 3 bases and J gave up 0 bases, with 18 bases separating them. For the CDR3, the DNA is TGTGCCAGCAGTTTGGGGGCCGTGGGTGGACCCTCCTACAATGAGCAGTTCTTC. It codes for CASSLGAVGGPSYNEQFF.

The chain is built from TRBV13 and TRBJ2-7; D is unresolved. Germline V lookup: CDR1 PRHDT, CDR2 FYEKMQ (reference sequence). CDR3 length equals 14 residues. Trimming took off 4 bases at V and 7 bases at J, with 17 bases between the two ends. CDR3 DNA sequence: TGTGCCAGCAGCTCTGCTCAAATAAATTTGGAGCAGTACTTC. Protein: CASSSAQINLEQYF. The whole variable domain, remainder taken from reference TRBV13 and TRBJ2-7, is AAGVIQSPRHLIKEKRETATLKCYPIPRHDTVYWYQQGPGQDPQFLISFYEKMQSDKGSIPDRFSAQQFSDYHSELNMSSLELGDSALYFCASSSAQINLEQYFGPGTRLTVT.

The V gene is TRBV27, the J gene TRBJ2-1; weak D call: TRBD2 (6 bases). Germline lookup yields CDR1 MNHEY and CDR2 SMNVEV (reference sequence). V shed 2 bases and J shed 5 bases, with 13 bases lying between them. The CDR3 runs to 15 residues. This CDR3 is CASSLSGFSHNEQFF. As DNA, the CDR3 is TGTGCCAGCAGTTTAAGCGGGTTCTCGCACAATGAGCAGTTCTTC.

The rearrangement links TRBV19 to TRBJ1-1, with TRBD1 matching 10 bases. The CDR3 extends over 18 amino acids. Trimming at V came to 6 bases and at J to 3 bases, leaving 16 bases not matched to a gene. CDR1 is LNHDA and CDR2 is SQIVND in the germline V gene (reference sequence). The CDR3 spells CASSIHRDRGLGDTEAFF. The CDR3 DNA reads as TGTGCCAGTAGCATACACCGGGACAGGGGCCTCGGGGACACTGAAGCTTTCTTT.